These T cell receptor beta chains were read from a single sample in a study of blood T cell repertoires in COVID-19. TCRdb's table, derived via immunoSEQ multiplex PCR, lists solely in-frame clones and lacks some. The data hold 250,000 to 350,000 clones, with more than 65% observed a single time. Sequenced material: peripheral blood. These TCRs come from a person aged 65 to 79 with COVID-19, enrolled during active disease. Each CDR3 is given with its conserved first and last residue. Fields, in order: J gene, V gene, clone size, D gene, CDR3 protein, CDR3 DNA. The D gene is left open where the match is weak. A clone size is listed for some rows: how often the clone was seen (once, few, many), or a class if it is expanded.

J gene: TRBJ2-7
V gene: TRBV18
clone size: few
D gene: TRBD1
CDR3 protein: CASSLDRGRRRYEQYF
CDR3 DNA: TGTGCCAGCTCACTCGACAGGGGGCGACGGAGGTACGAGCAGTACTTC

J gene: TRBJ2-1
V gene: TRBV6-2/TRBV6-3
clone size: .
D gene: TRBD2
CDR3 protein: CASSARGAGNYNEQFF
CDR3 DNA: TGTGCCAGCAGCGCCCGTGGAGCGGGGAACTACAATGAGCAGTTCTTC

J gene: TRBJ2-1
V gene: TRBV3-1/TRBV3-2
clone size: few
D gene: .
CDR3 protein: CASSQASGKQGRGLNEQFF
CDR3 DNA: TGTGCCAGCAGCCAAGCCTCAGGTAAACAGGGTCGGGGTCTCAATGAGCAGTTCTTC

J gene: TRBJ1-5
V gene: TRBV28
clone size: once
D gene: .
CDR3 protein: CASSFPGDQPQHF
CDR3 DNA: TGTGCCAGCAGTTTCCCAGGTGATCAGCCCCAGCATTTT

J gene: TRBJ2-3
V gene: TRBV5-1
clone size: .
D gene: .
CDR3 protein: CASSLPRWEVGSADTQYF
CDR3 DNA: TGCGCCAGCAGCCTACCGAGGTGGGAGGTCGGCAGCGCAGATACGCAGTATTTT

J gene: TRBJ1-3
V gene: TRBV30
clone size: .
D gene: .
CDR3 protein: CAWSVNKRNTIYF
CDR3 DNA: TGTGCCTGGAGTGTAAACAAAAGAAACACCATATATTTT

J gene: TRBJ1-6
V gene: TRBV5-1
clone size: .
D gene: .
CDR3 protein: CASSLERGGSPLHF
CDR3 DNA: TGCGCCAGCAGCTTGGAGCGGGGAGGTTCACCCCTCCACTTT

J gene: TRBJ2-5
V gene: TRBV6-1
clone size: .
D gene: TRBD2
CDR3 protein: CASSDLRGGGETQYF
CDR3 DNA: TGTGCCAGCAGTGATTTACGGGGGGGCGGGGAGACCCAGTACTTC

J gene: TRBJ2-1
V gene: TRBV7-3
clone size: .
D gene: TRBD2
CDR3 protein: CASSLTWEGSYNEQFF
CDR3 DNA: TGTGCCAGCAGCTTAACCTGGGAGGGGTCCTACAATGAGCAGTTCTTC

J gene: TRBJ2-3
V gene: TRBV28
clone size: .
D gene: TRBD2
CDR3 protein: CASSLAGGGIDTQYF
CDR3 DNA: TGTGCCAGCAGTTTAGCGGGGGGTGGTATTGATACGCAGTATTTT

J gene: TRBJ1-6
V gene: TRBV7-8
clone size: .
D gene: TRBD1
CDR3 protein: CASSFIGTDSSPLHF
CDR3 DNA: TGTGCCAGCAGCTTTATCGGGACAGATAGTTCACCCCTCCACTTT

J gene: TRBJ1-3
V gene: TRBV23-1
clone size: .
D gene: .
CDR3 protein: CASSQSGRAGPHSGNTIYF
CDR3 DNA: TGCGCCAGCAGTCAATCGGGCAGGGCTGGGCCCCACTCTGGAAACACCATATATTTT

J gene: TRBJ2-3
V gene: TRBV5-1
clone size: few
D gene: TRBD1
CDR3 protein: CASSLEGAGGTDTQYF
CDR3 DNA: TGCGCCAGCAGCTTGGAGGGGGCCGGGGGCACAGATACGCAGTATTTT

J gene: TRBJ1-6
V gene: TRBV7-3
clone size: once
D gene: TRBD1
CDR3 protein: CASSLQGANSPLHF
CDR3 DNA: TGTGCCAGCAGCTTACAGGGGGCCAATTCACCCCTCCACTTT

J gene: TRBJ1-4
V gene: TRBV7-2
clone size: .
D gene: TRBD1
CDR3 protein: CASSPWTGSTEKLFF
CDR3 DNA: TGTGCCAGCAGCCCTTGGACAGGGAGTACTGAAAAACTGTTTTTT

J gene: TRBJ1-1
V gene: TRBV7-9
clone size: .
D gene: .
CDR3 protein: CASSTRGANTEAFF
CDR3 DNA: TGTGCCAGCAGCACAAGGGGCGCCAACACTGAAGCTTTCTTT

J gene: TRBJ1-4
V gene: TRBV4-1
clone size: .
D gene: TRBD1
CDR3 protein: CASSQGQGGEKLFF
CDR3 DNA: TGCGCCAGCAGCCAAGGACAGGGGGGGGAAAAACTGTTTTTT

J gene: TRBJ2-1
V gene: TRBV28
clone size: .
D gene: .
CDR3 protein: CAIGTGSGIAYNEQFF
CDR3 DNA: TGTGCCATCGGAACAGGGAGTGGCATAGCCTACAATGAGCAGTTCTTC

J gene: TRBJ2-2
V gene: TRBV5-8
clone size: .
D gene: .
CDR3 protein: CASSPRGWGLAGELFF
CDR3 DNA: TGTGCCAGCAGCCCACGGGGATGGGGGCTGGCCGGGGAGCTGTTTTTT

J gene: TRBJ1-5
V gene: TRBV6-5
clone size: .
D gene: .
CDR3 protein: CASSDSQGPQHF
CDR3 DNA: TGTGCCAGCAGTGACTCACAGGGCCCCCAGCATTTT